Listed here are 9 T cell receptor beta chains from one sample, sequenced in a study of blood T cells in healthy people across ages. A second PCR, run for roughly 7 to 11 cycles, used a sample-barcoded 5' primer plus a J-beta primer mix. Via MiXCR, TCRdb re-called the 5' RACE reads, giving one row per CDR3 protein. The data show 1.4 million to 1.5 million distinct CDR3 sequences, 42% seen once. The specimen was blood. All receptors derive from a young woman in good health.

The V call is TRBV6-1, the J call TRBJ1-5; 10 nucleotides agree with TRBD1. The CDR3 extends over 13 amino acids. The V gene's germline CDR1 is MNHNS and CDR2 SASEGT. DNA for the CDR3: TGTACCACCGACAGGGGGCACGGTCAGCCCCAGCATTTT. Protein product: CTTDRGHGQPQHF.

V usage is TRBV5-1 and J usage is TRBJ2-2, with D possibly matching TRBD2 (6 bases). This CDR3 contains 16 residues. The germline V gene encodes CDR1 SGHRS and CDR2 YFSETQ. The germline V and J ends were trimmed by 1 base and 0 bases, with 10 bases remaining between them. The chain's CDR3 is CASSLPLATNTGELFF. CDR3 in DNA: TGCGCCAGCAGCTTGCCCCTAGCGACGAACACCGGGGAGCTGTTTTTT.

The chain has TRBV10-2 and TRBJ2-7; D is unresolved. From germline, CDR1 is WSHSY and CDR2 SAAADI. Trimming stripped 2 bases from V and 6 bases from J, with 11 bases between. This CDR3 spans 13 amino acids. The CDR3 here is CASSEGYSGEQYF. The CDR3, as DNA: TGCGCCAGCAGTGAGGGCTATTCGGGCGAGCAGTACTTC.

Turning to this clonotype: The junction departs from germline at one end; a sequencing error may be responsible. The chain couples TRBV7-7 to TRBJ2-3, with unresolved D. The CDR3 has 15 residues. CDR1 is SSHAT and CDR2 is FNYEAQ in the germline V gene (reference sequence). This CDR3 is CASSLADSPTGRLYF. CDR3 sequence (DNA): TGTGCTAGCAGCTTAGCAGATAGCCCGACGGGCAGGTTGTATTTT. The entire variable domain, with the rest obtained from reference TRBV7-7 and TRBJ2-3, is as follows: GAGVSQSPRYKVTKRGQDVTLRCDPISSHATLYWYQQALGQGPEFLTYFNYEAQPDKSGLPSDRFSAERPEGSISTLTIQRTEQRDSAMYRCASSLADSPTGRLYFGPGTRLTVL.

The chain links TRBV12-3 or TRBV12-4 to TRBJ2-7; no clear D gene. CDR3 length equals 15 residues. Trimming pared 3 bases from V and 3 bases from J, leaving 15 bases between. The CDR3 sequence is CASSFTIDINYEQYF. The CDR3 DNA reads TGTGCCAGCAGTTTCACTATCGACATCAACTACGAGCAGTACTTC.

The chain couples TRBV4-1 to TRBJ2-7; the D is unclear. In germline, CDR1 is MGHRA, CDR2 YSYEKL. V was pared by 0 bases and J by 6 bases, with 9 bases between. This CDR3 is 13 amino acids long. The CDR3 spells CASSQENRCEQYF. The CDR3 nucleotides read TGCGCCAGCAGCCAAGAAAATAGGTGCGAGCAGTACTTC.

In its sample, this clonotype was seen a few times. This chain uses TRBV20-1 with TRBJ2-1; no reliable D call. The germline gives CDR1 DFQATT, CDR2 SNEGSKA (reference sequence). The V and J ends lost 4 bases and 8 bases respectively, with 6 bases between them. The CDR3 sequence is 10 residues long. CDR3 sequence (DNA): TGCAGTGCTAAGCTCTATGAGCAGTTCTTC. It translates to CSAKLYEQFF.

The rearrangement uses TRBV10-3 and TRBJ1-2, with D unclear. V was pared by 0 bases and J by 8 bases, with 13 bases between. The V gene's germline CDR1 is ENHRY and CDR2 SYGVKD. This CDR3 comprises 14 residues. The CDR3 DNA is TGTGCCATCAGTGAGTCGAAATCCTTTGGGGGCTACACCTTC. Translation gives CAISESKSFGGYTF.

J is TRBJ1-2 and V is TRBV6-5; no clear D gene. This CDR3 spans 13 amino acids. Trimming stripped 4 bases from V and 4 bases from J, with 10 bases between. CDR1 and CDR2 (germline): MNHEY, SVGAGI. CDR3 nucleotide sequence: TGTGCCAGCAGTTGGGAGGGTCCCTATGGCTACACCTTC. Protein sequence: CASSWEGPYGYTF.